This T cell receptor (beta chain) was documented in a study of shared clonotypes between healthy human individuals. Findings and caveats of the study: Blood was the only sampled material, and tissue repertoires likely differ.

Concerning this clone: The antigen is unknown.

Germline values: CDR1 SEHNR, CDR2 FQNEAQ (reference sequence). V was trimmed by 1 base and J by 8 bases, leaving 17 bases between them. The CDR3 loop spans 16 amino acids. Terminally differentiated effector memory CD45RA+ cells were excluded by CCR7 positive selection of CD45RO-negative cells. Profiled with immunoSEQ multiplex PCR; TCRdb holds only in-frame clones, not every one. The sample records some 740,000 clones, 80% to 95% being singletons. Sequencing was performed on naive CD8+ T cells sorted from blood. The chain is built from TRBV7-9 and TRBJ1-4; unclear D gene. The clonotype originates from a man younger than 40 in good health. The CDR3 sequence is CASSLDRGSWEEKLFF. In nucleotides, the CDR3 is TGTGCCAGCAGCTTAGATAGAGGGAGCTGGGAGGAAAAACTGTTTTTT.